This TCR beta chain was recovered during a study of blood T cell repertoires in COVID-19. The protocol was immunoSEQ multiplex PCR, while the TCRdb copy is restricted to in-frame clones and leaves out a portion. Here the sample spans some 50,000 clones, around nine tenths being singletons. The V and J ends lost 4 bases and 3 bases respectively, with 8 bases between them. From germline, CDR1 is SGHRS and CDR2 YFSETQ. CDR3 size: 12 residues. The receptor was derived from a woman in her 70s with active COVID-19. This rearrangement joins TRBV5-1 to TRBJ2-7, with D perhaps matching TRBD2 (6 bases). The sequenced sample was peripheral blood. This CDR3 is CASSDGGYEQYF. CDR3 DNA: TGCGCCAGCAGCGACGGGGGCTACGAGCAGTACTTC.